Below are 2 T cell receptor beta chains sequenced from a single sample in a study of blood T cell repertoires in COVID-19. The method was immunoSEQ multiplex PCR; TCRdb's version includes in-frame clones alone and lacks a portion of them. The repertoire includes 130,000 or so clones, approximately 84% of them detected once, and 10% to 15% sits in the top ten. The sample taken for sequencing was peripheral blood. The source of these receptors is an older woman with acute or convalescent COVID-19.

The chain is built from TRBV19 and TRBJ1-1; no definite D call. Per the germline V gene, CDR1 is LNHDA and CDR2 is SQIVND (reference sequence). This CDR3 contains 9 residues. V was cut by 9 bases and J by 11 bases, with 10 bases left in between. The CDR3 loop reads CARSYGAFF. The DNA for the CDR3 is TGTGCCAGATCATACGGGGCTTTCTTT. The full variable domain, rest sourced from reference TRBV19 and TRBJ1-1, is DGGITQSPKYLFRKEGQNVTLSCEQNLNHDAMYWYRQDPGQGLRLIYYSQIVNDFQKGDIAEGYSVSREKKESFPLTVTSAQKNPTAFYLCARSYGAFFGQGTRLTVV.

This chain joins TRBV6-5 and TRBJ2-2; D perhaps matches TRBD1 (5 bases). V lost 6 bases and J lost 2, with 13 bases in between. The length of the CDR3 is 15 residues. The germline gives CDR1 MNHEY, CDR2 SVGAGI. Written as DNA, the CDR3 is TGTGCCAGCAGCCCGATCGACAGAAACACCGGGGAGCTGTTTTTT. Translation: CASSPIDRNTGELFF.